Below are 19 T cell receptor beta chains sequenced from a single sample in a study of spatial heterogeneity in lung cancer. TCRdb re-called the 5' RACE reads with MiXCR, one entry per CDR3 protein. The data hold about 15,000 distinct CDR3 sequences, with 3.6% observed a single time. The time point denotes: sample taken at primary tumor resection. The source material was normal lung tissue next to the tumor, sampled at surgery. The receptors were sampled from a male donor with early-stage non-small cell lung cancer.

This clonotype was counted many times. The library was built for alpha chains, so this beta chain is an off-target read and its size means little. The chain joins TRBV6-5 to TRBJ2-7; D is undetermined. V gave up 4 bases and J gave up 0 bases, with 7 bases separating them. The germline V gene has CDR1 MNHEY and CDR2 SVGAGI. This CDR3 region has 13 residues. CDR3 region: CASSWGFSYEQYF. The CDR3 nucleotides read TGTGCCAGCAGTTGGGGTTTCTCCTACGAGCAGTACTTC.

This clonotype was observed at least ten times. Being off target in a library aimed at alpha chains, this beta chain has a size of little meaning. V and J are TRBV29-1 and TRBJ2-7; 7 nucleotides line up with TRBD2. Trimming cost V 6 bases and J 7 bases; bases outside gene matches: 6. Per the germline V gene, CDR1 is SQVTM and CDR2 is ANQGSEA. This CDR3 has 11 amino acids. CDR3 amino acids: CSVGGEIEQYF. As DNA, the CDR3 is TGCAGCGTGGGGGGGGAAATAGAGCAGTACTTC.

This clonotype came up many times. This beta chain is a stray sequence in a library constructed for alpha chains; its clone size is not meaningful. The DNA of the CDR3 is TGTGCCAGCAGCCAAGGGACAGCGGGCAATCAGCCCCAGCATTTT. This codes for CASSQGTAGNQPQHF. The chain is built from TRBV3-1 and TRBJ1-5; TRBD1 might be the D (6 bases). The CDR3 covers 15 residues. V shed 1 base and J shed 2 bases, with 9 bases lying between them. Germline V gene lookup returns CDR1 LGHDT and CDR2 YNNKEL (reference sequence).

This clonotype has ten or more counts. Since the library was made to target alpha chains, this beta chain is a stray read and its abundance is not meaningful. The chain uses TRBV6-1 and TRBJ2-7, with 7 bases lining up with TRBD1. The CDR3 is 14 residues long. Germline-derived CDR1 and CDR2 are MNHNS and SASEGT. V shed 2 bases, J shed 3 bases, and the junction held 4 bases outside the gene matches. The CDR3 region is CASSETGTVYEQYF. The CDR3 bases are TGTGCCAGCAGTGAAACCGGGACAGTCTACGAGCAGTACTTC.

This clonotype was detected ten times or more. With the library built for alpha chains, this beta chain is off target and its frequency is not meaningful. The V and J genes are TRBV19 and TRBJ2-7; no clear D. From germline, CDR1 is LNHDA and CDR2 SQIVND (reference sequence). The CDR3 length is 13 residues. Trimming stripped 1 base from V and 6 bases from J, with 10 bases between. This CDR3 is CASSIVPSGEQYF. DNA of the CDR3: TGTGCCAGTAGTATAGTCCCCTCGGGCGAGCAGTACTTC.

This clonotype was seen ten or more times. This beta chain turned up in a library designed for alpha chains; as an off-target read, its abundance says little. The chain employs TRBV4-2 and TRBJ1-6; no reliable D call. CDR1 and CDR2 from the germline V gene are LGHNA and YNFKEQ. The V end was cut by 0 bases, the J end by 7 bases, with 10 bases between. The CDR3 contains 15 residues. CDR3 protein: CASSQERILNSPLHF. In DNA form, the CDR3 reads TGTGCCAGCAGCCAAGAGCGGATCTTAAATTCACCCCTCCACTTT.

This clonotype was seen many times. This beta chain slipped into a library made for alpha chains as a stray read, so its size is not meaningful. The chain couples TRBV3-1 to TRBJ2-5, with D uncertain. The V gene's germline CDR1 is LGHDT and CDR2 YNNKEL (reference sequence). The V gene lost 0 bases and the J gene lost 5 bases, with 7 bases spanning the gap. The CDR3 length is 13 residues. Here the CDR3 reads CASSQDHMETQYF. Here the CDR3 DNA reads TGTGCCAGCAGCCAAGACCACATGGAGACCCAGTACTTC.

By share, this clonotype ranks as large. This beta chain lies outside the target of a library built for alpha chains; its clone size means little. This chain links TRBV12-5 with TRBJ1-1; D is unclear. Germline CDR1 reads LGHNT; CDR2 reads FRNRAP. The CDR3 is made up of 13 amino acids. V lost 3 bases and J lost 5, with 10 bases in between. The CDR3 loop is CASGLLTGTEAFF. CDR3 bases: TGTGCTAGTGGTTTATTAACTGGGACTGAAGCTTTCTTT.

This clonotype appeared many times. Since the library was made to target alpha chains, this beta chain is a stray read and its abundance is not meaningful. V and J are TRBV6-2 or TRBV6-3 and TRBJ2-1, with 7 bases lining up with TRBD2. The CDR3 length is 18 residues. Germline loops: CDR1 MNHEY, CDR2 SVGEGT. With 1 base clipped from V and 1 base from J, the junction kept 10 bases outside the gene matches. The CDR3 DNA reads TGTGCCAGCAGTTACTATCCTAGCGGTTATAGTTCCTACAATGAGCAGTTCTTC. Translation gives CASSYYPSGYSSYNEQFF.

This clonotype appeared many times. This beta chain is a stray read from a library made for alpha chains; its abundance is not meaningful. V and J are TRBV6-4 and TRBJ1-2; tentatively, D is TRBD1 (6 bases). V lost 6 bases and J 3 bases, leaving 14 bases between the germline ends. This CDR3 is built from 14 residues. The V gene's germline CDR1 is MRHNA and CDR2 SNTAGT. CDR3 region: CASRQGLGDYGYTF. The CDR3 coding sequence is TGTGCCAGCAGACAGGGCTTGGGGGACTATGGCTACACCTTC.

This clonotype has ten or more counts. The size of this beta chain means little, since it is a stray read in a library made for alpha chains. The chain uses TRBV27 and TRBJ2-1, with 10 bases fitting TRBD1. There are 15 residues in the CDR3. Germline CDR1 is MNHEY and CDR2 is SMNVEV (reference sequence). V was clipped by 5 bases and J by 0 bases; unmatched bases: 1. CDR3 coding DNA: TGTGCCAGCAGTCGGACAGGGGGCTCCTACAATGAGCAGTTCTTC. This encodes CASSRTGGSYNEQFF.

This clonotype was seen many times. This beta chain is a stray sequence in a library constructed for alpha chains; its clone size is not meaningful. The genes are TRBV3-1 and TRBJ2-7, with unresolved D. Germline V gives CDR1 LGHDT, CDR2 YNNKEL (reference sequence). CDR3 size: 11 residues. Trimming cost V 4 bases and J 6 bases, with 7 bases left between them. The CDR3 sequence is CASSRKSEQYF. DNA of the CDR3: TGTGCCAGCAGCCGCAAATCCGAGCAGTACTTC.

The table lists this clonotype with many counts. The size of this beta chain means little, since it is a stray read in a library made for alpha chains. The chain links TRBV29-1 to TRBJ1-1; D might be TRBD1 (6 bases). The CDR3 runs to 14 residues. The germline CDR1 and CDR2 sequences are SQVTM and ANQGSEA. CDR3 sequence (DNA): TGCAGTGGGGGCCCAAAAACACTGAACACTGAAGCTTTCTTT. Its protein is CSGGPKTLNTEAFF.

In its sample, this clonotype was seen once. Since it is a stray read in a library aimed at alpha chains, this beta chain has a size that is not meaningful. The chain recombines TRBV28 with TRBJ2-6; no clear D gene. Trimming cost V 1 base and J 3 bases, with 1 base left between them. CDR1 and CDR2 from the germline V gene are MDHEN and SYDVKM. The CDR3 has 13 amino acids. CDR3 in amino acids: CASSLFGANVLTF. DNA of the CDR3: TGTGCCAGCAGTTTATTTGGGGCCAACGTCCTGACTTTC.

This clonotype was seen ten or more times. This beta chain was picked up by a library intended for alpha chains and is off target, so its count carries little meaning. The chain couples TRBV7-9 to TRBJ1-2; 8 bases are shared with TRBD1. J was trimmed by 8 bases and V by 5 bases; bases with no gene match: 7. CDR1 SEHNR and CDR2 FQNEAQ come from the germline V gene (reference sequence). The CDR3 covers 13 residues. The DNA for the CDR3 is TGTGCCAGCAGCCAGCCCCAGGGGGCGGGCTACACCTTC. It codes for CASSQPQGAGYTF. The whole variable domain, remainder taken from reference TRBV7-9 and TRBJ1-2, is DTGVSQNPRHKITKRGQNVTFRCDPISEHNRLYWYRQTLGQGPEFLTYFQNEAQLEKSRLLSDRFSAERPKGSFSTLEIQRTEQGDSAMYLCASSQPQGAGYTFGSGTRLTVV.

This clonotype has a count of ten or more. This beta chain appears as a stray read in a library generated for alpha chains; its size is not informative. The chain carries TRBV7-2 and TRBJ2-7; TRBD2 matches at 9 bases. There are 15 residues in the CDR3. V lost 5 bases to trimming and J lost 3 bases; unmatched junction nucleotides: 8. Per the germline V gene, CDR1 is SGHTA and CDR2 is FQGNSA. CDR3 nucleotide sequence: TGTGCCAGCAGCCCTTCCGGGACTAGCTTCTACGAGCAGTACTTC. It codes for CASSPSGTSFYEQYF. The variable domain in full, completed from reference TRBV7-2 and TRBJ2-7, reads GAGVSQSPSNKVTEKGKDVELRCDPISGHTALYWYRQSLGQGLEFLIYFQGNSAPDKSGLPSDRFSAERTGGSVSTLTIQRTQQEDSAVYLCASSPSGTSFYEQYFGPGTRLTVT.

This clonotype was seen ten or more times. Since it is a stray read in a library aimed at alpha chains, this beta chain has a size that is not meaningful. The chain links TRBV25-1 to TRBJ1-1; tentatively, D is TRBD1 (6 bases). V was pared by 6 bases and J by 4 bases, with 15 bases between. Germline CDR1 reads MGHDK; CDR2 reads SYGVNS. This CDR3 has 14 amino acids. The CDR3 sequence is CASRETGRGTEAFF. In nucleotides, the CDR3 is TGTGCCAGCAGGGAGACAGGAAGAGGCACTGAAGCTTTCTTT.

In its sample, this clonotype was seen many times. In a library made to pick up alpha chains, this beta chain is a stray read with a size that means little. The chain joins TRBV20-1 to TRBJ2-3; D remains unclear. Trimming shortened V by 4 bases and J by 1 base, and 15 bases separated the two germline ends. Germline CDR1 is DFQATT and CDR2 is SNEGSKA (reference sequence). The CDR3 has 15 residues. The CDR3, as DNA: TGCAGTGCTACCCGGAAGCGTAGAGGCACAGATACGCAGTATTTT. Translating it yields CSATRKRRGTDTQYF.

This clonotype was detected many times. Because this beta chain is a stray read in a library intended to capture alpha chains, its abundance should not be given much weight. The V gene is TRBV4-3, the J gene TRBJ2-3; TRBD2 aligns across 9 bases. V lost 1 base and J lost 5; bases outside the gene matches: 7. Germline CDR1 is LGHNA and CDR2 is YSLEER. This CDR3 spans 16 amino acids. CDR3 DNA: TGCGCCAGCAGCCAAGTTAAGACTAGCGGACAAGATACGCAGTATTTT. Translated: CASSQVKTSGQDTQYF.